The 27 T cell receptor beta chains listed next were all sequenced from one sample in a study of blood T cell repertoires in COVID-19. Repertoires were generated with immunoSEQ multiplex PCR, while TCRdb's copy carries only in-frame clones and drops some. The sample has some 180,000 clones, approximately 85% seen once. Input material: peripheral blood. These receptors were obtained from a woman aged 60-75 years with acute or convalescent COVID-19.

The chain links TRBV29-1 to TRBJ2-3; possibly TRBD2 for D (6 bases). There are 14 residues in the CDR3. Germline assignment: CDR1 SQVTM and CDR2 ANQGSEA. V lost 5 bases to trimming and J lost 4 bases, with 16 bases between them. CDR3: CSVLGPGLPDTQYF. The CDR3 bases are TGCAGCGTTCTCGGCCCGGGACTCCCAGATACGCAGTATTTT.

CDR3 coding DNA: TGTGCCAGCAGCCATAGGTCGGGATACACTGAAGCTTTCTTT. The encoded protein is CASSHRSGYTEAFF. This chain connects TRBV3-1 (or the pseudogene TRBV3-2) to TRBJ1-1; no firm D call. Germline values: CDR1 LGHDT, CDR2 YNNKEL (reference sequence). The germline V and J ends were trimmed by 3 bases and 3 bases, with 11 bases remaining between them. The CDR3 totals 14 residues.

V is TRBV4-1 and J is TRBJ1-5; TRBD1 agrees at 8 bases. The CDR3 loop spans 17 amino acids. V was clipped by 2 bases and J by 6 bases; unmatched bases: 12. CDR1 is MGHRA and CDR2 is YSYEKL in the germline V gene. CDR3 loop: CASSQPAGTGVFQPQHF. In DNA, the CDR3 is TGCGCCAGCAGCCAACCTGCCGGGACAGGAGTATTTCAGCCCCAGCATTTT.

The CDR3 is CASSQGVGNTEAFF. CDR3 bases: TGTGCCAGCAGCCAAGGAGTTGGGAACACTGAAGCTTTCTTT. V and J are TRBV3-1 (or the pseudogene TRBV3-2) and TRBJ1-1; D is uncertain. Trimming left V 1 base short and J 1 base short, with 7 bases between. The CDR3 loop spans 14 amino acids. CDR1 is LGHDT, CDR2 YNNKEL, per germline (reference sequence).

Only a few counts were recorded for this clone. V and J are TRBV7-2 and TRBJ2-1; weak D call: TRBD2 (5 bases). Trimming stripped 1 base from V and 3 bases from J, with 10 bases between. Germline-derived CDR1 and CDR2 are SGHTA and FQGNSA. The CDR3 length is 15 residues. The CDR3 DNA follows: TGTGCCAGCAGCTTAGGAAGCGGCTACTACAATGAGCAGTTCTTC. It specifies CASSLGSGYYNEQFF.

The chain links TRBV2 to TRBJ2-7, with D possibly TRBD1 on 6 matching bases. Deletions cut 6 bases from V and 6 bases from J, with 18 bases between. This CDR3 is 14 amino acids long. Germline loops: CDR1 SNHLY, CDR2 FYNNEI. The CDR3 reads CASSADRRQSEQYF. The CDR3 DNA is TGTGCCAGCAGCGCCGACAGGCGGCAAAGCGAGCAGTACTTC.

The CDR3 loop reads CASSPFFSTEAFF. The CDR3 DNA is TGTGCCAGCAGCCCCTTTTTTTCCACTGAAGCTTTCTTT. This rearrangement joins TRBV5-5 to TRBJ1-1; no firm D call. CDR3 length equals 13 residues. CDR1 and CDR2 from the germline V gene are SGHKS and YYEKEE (reference sequence). Trimming cost V 4 bases and J 4 bases, with 11 bases left between them.

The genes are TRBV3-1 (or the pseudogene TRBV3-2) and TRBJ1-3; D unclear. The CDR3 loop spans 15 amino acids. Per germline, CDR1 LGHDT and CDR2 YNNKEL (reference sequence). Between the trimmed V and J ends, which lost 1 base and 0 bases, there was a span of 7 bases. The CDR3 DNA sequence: TGTGCCAGCAGCCAAGGGCTCCTCTCTGGAAACACCATATATTTT. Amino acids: CASSQGLLSGNTIYF.

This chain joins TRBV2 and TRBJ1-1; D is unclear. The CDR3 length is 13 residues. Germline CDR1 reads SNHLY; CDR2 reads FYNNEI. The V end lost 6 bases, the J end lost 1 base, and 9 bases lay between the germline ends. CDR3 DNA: TGTGCCAGCAGGCGAGGTTCGAACACTGAAGCTTTCTTT. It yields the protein CASRRGSNTEAFF. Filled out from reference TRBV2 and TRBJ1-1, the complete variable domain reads EPEVTQTPSHQVTQMGQEVILRCVPISNHLYFYWYRQILGQKVEFLVSFYNNEISEKSEIFDDQFSVERPDGSNFTLKIRSTKLEDSAMYFCASRRGSNTEAFFGQGTRLTVV.

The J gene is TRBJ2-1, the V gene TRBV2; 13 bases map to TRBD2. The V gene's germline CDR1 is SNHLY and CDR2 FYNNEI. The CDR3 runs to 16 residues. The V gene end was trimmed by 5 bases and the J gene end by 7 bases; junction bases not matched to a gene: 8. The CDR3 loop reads CASSLGLAGVDNEQFF. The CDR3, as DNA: TGTGCCAGCAGTCTCGGACTAGCGGGAGTCGATAATGAGCAGTTCTTC.

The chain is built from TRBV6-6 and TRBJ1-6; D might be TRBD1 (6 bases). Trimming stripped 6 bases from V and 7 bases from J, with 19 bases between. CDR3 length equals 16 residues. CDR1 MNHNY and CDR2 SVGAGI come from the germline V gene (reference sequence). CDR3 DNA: TGTGCCAGCAGCCGATACAGGGTACAGGAGAATTCACCCCTCCACTTT. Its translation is CASSRYRVQENSPLHF.

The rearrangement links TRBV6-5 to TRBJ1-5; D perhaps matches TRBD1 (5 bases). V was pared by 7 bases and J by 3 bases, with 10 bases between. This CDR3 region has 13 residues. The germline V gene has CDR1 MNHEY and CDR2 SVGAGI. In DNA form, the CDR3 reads TGTGCCAGCACAGGGATCGCCAATCAGCCCCAGCATTTT. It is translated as CASTGIANQPQHF.

The CDR3 DNA follows: TGTGCCAGCAGTTTAAGAGCGGGAGACAAAAACATTCAGTACTTC. Its translation is CASSLRAGDKNIQYF. This chain connects TRBV28 to TRBJ2-4; the match to TRBD2 covers 8 bases. V dropped 2 bases and J dropped 3; count of bases not matched to a gene: 3. Germline V lookup: CDR1 MDHEN, CDR2 SYDVKM. CDR3 size: 15 residues.

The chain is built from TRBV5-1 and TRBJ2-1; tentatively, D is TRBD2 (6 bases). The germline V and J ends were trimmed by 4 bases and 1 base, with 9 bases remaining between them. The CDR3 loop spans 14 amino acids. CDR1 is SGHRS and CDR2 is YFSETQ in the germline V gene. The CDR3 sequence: CASSQGLSYNEQFF. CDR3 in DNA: TGCGCCAGCAGCCAGGGACTTTCCTACAATGAGCAGTTCTTC.

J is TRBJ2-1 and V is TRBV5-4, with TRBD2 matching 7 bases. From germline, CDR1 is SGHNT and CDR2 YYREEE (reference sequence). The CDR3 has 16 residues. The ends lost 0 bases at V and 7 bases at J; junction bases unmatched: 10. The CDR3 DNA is TGTGCCAGCAGCTTGGTCCCAGCGGGACTGGGGAATGAGCAGTTCTTC. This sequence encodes CASSLVPAGLGNEQFF.

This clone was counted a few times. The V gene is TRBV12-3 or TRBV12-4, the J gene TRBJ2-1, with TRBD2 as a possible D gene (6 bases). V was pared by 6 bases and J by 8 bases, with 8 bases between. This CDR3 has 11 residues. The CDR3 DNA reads TGTGCCAGCAGACTAGCCTATGAGCAGTTCTTC. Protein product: CASRLAYEQFF.

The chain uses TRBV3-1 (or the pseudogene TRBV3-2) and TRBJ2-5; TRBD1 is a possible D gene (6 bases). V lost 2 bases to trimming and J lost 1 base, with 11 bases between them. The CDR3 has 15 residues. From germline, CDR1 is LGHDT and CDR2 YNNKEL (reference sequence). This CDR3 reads CASSQHGQPQETQYF. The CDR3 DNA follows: TGTGCCAGCAGCCAACATGGACAGCCCCAAGAGACCCAGTACTTC.

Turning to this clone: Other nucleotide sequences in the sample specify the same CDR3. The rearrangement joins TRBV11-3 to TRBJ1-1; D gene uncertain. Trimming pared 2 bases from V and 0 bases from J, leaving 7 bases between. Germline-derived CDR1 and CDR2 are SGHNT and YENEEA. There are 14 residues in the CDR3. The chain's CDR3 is CASSLRGMNTEAFF. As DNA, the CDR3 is TGTGCCAGCAGCTTACGGGGAATGAACACTGAAGCTTTCTTT.

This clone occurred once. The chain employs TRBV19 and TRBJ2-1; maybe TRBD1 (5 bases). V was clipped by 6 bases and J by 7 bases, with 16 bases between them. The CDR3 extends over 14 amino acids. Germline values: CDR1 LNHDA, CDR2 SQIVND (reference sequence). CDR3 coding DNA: TGTGCCAGTAGGGGGCACGGCAGACAGAATGAGCAGTTCTTC. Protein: CASRGHGRQNEQFF.

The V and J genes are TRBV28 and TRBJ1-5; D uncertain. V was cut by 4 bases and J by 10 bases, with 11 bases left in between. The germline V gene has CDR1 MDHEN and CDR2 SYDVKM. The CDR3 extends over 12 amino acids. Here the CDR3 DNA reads TGTGCCAGCAGTTCTCCCGTGGGCCCCCAGCATTTT. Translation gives CASSSPVGPQHF.

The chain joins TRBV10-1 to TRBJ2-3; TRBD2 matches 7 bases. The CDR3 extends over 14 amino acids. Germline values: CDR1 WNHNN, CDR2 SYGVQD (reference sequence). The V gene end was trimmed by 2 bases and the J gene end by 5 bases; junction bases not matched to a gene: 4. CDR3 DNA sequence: TGCGCCAGCAGTGAGAGGGACTATCTAGATACGCAGTATTTT. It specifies CASSERDYLDTQYF.

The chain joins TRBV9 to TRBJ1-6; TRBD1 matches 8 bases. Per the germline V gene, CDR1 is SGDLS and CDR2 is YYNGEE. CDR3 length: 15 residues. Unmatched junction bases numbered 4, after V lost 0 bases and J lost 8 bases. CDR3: CASSVAPDRDSPLHF. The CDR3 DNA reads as TGTGCCAGCAGCGTAGCTCCGGACAGGGATTCACCCCTCCACTTT.

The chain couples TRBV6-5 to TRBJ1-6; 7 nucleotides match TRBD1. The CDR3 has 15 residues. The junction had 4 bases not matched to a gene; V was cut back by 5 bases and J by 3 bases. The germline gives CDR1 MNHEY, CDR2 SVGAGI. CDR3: CASSPGTVYNSPLHF. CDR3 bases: TGTGCCAGCAGTCCGGGGACAGTCTATAATTCACCCCTCCACTTT.

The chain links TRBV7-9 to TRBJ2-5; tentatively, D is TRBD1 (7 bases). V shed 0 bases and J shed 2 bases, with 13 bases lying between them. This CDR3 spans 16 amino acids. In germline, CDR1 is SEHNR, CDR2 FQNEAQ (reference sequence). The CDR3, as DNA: TGTGCCAGCAGCTTAGCAGGAGGGGGCGGACAAGAGACCCAGTACTTC. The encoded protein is CASSLAGGGGQETQYF.

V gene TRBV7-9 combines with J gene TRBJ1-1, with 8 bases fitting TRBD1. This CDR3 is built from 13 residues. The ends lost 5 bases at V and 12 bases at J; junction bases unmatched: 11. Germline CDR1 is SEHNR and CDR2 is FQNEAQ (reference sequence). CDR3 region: CASSRDRPAGPFF. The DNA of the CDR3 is TGTGCCAGCAGCCGGGACAGGCCCGCCGGACCTTTCTTT.

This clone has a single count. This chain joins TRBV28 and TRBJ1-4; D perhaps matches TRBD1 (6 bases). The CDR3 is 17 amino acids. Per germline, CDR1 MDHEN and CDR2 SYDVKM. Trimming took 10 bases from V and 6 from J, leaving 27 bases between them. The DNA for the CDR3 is TGTGCCACCCTGGGGGCCAGGCAACTAAGGGTTGATGAAAAACTGTTTTTT. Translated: CATLGARQLRVDEKLFF.

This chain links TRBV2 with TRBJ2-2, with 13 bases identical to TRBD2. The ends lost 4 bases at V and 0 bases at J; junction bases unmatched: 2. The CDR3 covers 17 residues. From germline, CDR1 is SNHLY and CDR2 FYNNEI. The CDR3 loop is CASSGTSGSPNTGELFF. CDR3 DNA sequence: TGTGCCAGCAGTGGGACTAGCGGGAGCCCGAACACCGGGGAGCTGTTTTTT.